The rows below give T cell receptor beta chains drawn from one sample of a study of shared clonotypes between healthy human individuals. Sequencing was performed with immunoSEQ multiplex PCR; in TCRdb, only in-frame clones are kept and a portion is missing. The sample holds some 2,500,000 clones; 85% to 95% are singletons and the top ten take approximately 0.4%. The sequenced sample was naive CD4+ T cells from PBMCs. Receptors originate from a man between 18 and 29 years old in good health. Some clones in this sample may be carry-over from other donors' samples. Each CDR3 is given with its conserved first and last residue. D genes are given only for firm matches. Part of the rows lack a size; the others show once, few, many or a class for expanded clones.

clone_size,j_call,d_call,v_call,cdr3_nt,cdr3_aa
.,TRBJ2-1,TRBD2,TRBV7-9,TGTGCCAGCAGCTCGCGGGCAGCGGGAGGGTACAATGAGCAGTTCTTC,CASSSRAAGGYNEQFF
few,TRBJ2-2,.,TRBV7-7,TGTGCCAGCAGGCAGGGTATGACCGGGGAGCTGTTTTTT,CASRQGMTGELFF
.,TRBJ2-1,TRBD2,TRBV5-1,TGCGCCAGCAGCTTGGAGCTAGCGGTAAATGAGCAGTTCTTC,CASSLELAVNEQFF
.,TRBJ2-5,.,TRBV11-1,TGTGCCAGCAGCTCCCTGTACCAAGAGACCCAGTACTTC,CASSSLYQETQYF
.,TRBJ1-5,.,TRBV10-1,TGCGCCAGCAGTGACGGGACCAACAATCAGCCCCAGCATTTT,CASSDGTNNQPQHF
once,TRBJ1-4,.,TRBV4-2,TGTGCCAGCAGCCAAGAGTCGAGGCGCGGGGGTGAAAAACTGTTTTTT,CASSQESRRGGEKLFF
once,TRBJ2-5,TRBD2,TRBV28,TGTGCCAGCAGTACCAGCGGGACCTACCAAGAGACCCAGTACTTC,CASSTSGTYQETQYF
.,TRBJ2-1,TRBD2,TRBV5-1,TGCGCCAGCCTGCGACTAGCGGGAGAGGGGGTCAATGAGCAGTTCTTC,CASLRLAGEGVNEQFF
.,TRBJ2-5,.,TRBV6-5,TGTGCCAGCAGTTACTCGCCCCAAGAGACCCAGTACTTC,CASSYSPQETQYF
.,TRBJ1-2,.,TRBV6-4,TGTGCCAGCAGTTGGGGTACAGGGACTGGCTACACCTTC,CASSWGTGTGYTF
.,TRBJ2-7,TRBD2,TRBV7-9,TGTGCCAGCAGCATTAGCGGGAGGGCGGGTGAGCAGTACTTC,CASSISGRAGEQYF
.,TRBJ2-1,.,TRBV7-2,TGTGCCAGCAGCTTAGACGGTCCCGGGTACAATGAGCAGTTCTTC,CASSLDGPGYNEQFF
.,TRBJ2-5,.,TRBV5-8,TGTGCCAGCAGCTTAAATAGGGGAGGACAAGAGACCCAGTACTTC,CASSLNRGGQETQYF
.,TRBJ2-3,TRBD2,TRBV5-1,TGCGCCAGCAGCTTAAACGCCCTAGCGGGAGGTTTAGATACGCAGTATTTT,CASSLNALAGGLDTQYF
.,TRBJ1-4,.,TRBV28,TGTGCCAGCAGTGCCTCCCAAGCAACTAATGAAAAACTGTTTTTC,CASSASQATNEKLFF
.,TRBJ2-7,TRBD1,TRBV14,TGTGCCAGCAGCCAAGGATTTCCGGGACAGCCAGAATCCTACGAGCAGTACTTC,CASSQGFPGQPESYEQYF
.,TRBJ2-1,TRBD2,TRBV7-9,TGTGCCAGCAGCTTATATATGGGACTAGCGAGACACAATGAGCAGTTCTTC,CASSLYMGLARHNEQFF
.,TRBJ1-3,.,TRBV9,TGTGCCAGCAGCGCGACCTCTGGAAACACCATATATTTT,CASSATSGNTIYF
.,TRBJ2-7,TRBD1,TRBV5-1,TGCGCCAGCGGGTACGGGACAGGCTACGAGCAGTACTTC,CASGYGTGYEQYF
.,TRBJ2-1,.,TRBV5-1,TGCGCCAGCAGCTTGGAGAAGCCCAACAATGAGCAGTTCTTC,CASSLEKPNNEQFF
few,TRBJ1-1,.,TRBV15,TGTGCCACCAGCAGAGATAGCCGAGTTGGAGCTTTCTTT,CATSRDSRVGAFF
.,TRBJ1-6,.,TRBV27,TGTGCCAGCACCGGGCAGGGTGAATCACCCCTCCACTTT,CASTGQGESPLHF
.,TRBJ2-7,TRBD1,TRBV4-1,TGCGCCAGCAGCCAGGGACAGGGTGGATTCTACGAGCAGTACTTC,CASSQGQGGFYEQYF
.,TRBJ1-6,.,TRBV28,TGTGCCAGCAGTATGTACAGGCCTTGGTCACCCCTCCACTTT,CASSMYRPWSPLHF
.,TRBJ2-7,TRBD1,TRBV7-6,TGTGCCAGCAGCCGCCTGACAGGGTCCTACGAGCAGTACTTC,CASSRLTGSYEQYF
.,TRBJ2-1,TRBD2,TRBV11-1,TGTGCCAGCAGCTTAGCACGCTCTAGCGGAGGCTCCTACAATGAGCAGTTCTTC,CASSLARSSGGSYNEQFF
few,TRBJ1-2,.,TRBV5-1,TGCGCCAGCAGCTTGGTGACGGGGCCCAACTATGGCTACACCTTC,CASSLVTGPNYGYTF
.,TRBJ1-1,.,TRBV5-1,TGCGCCAGCAGCTATGGGGCCGACACTGAAGCTTTCTTT,CASSYGADTEAFF
.,TRBJ1-1,TRBD1,TRBV28,TGTGCCAGCAGTGGGACAGGAGGCTTGAACACTGAAGCTTTCTTT,CASSGTGGLNTEAFF
once,TRBJ2-5,TRBD1,TRBV7-9,TGTGCCAGCAGCTTAGGACAGGGGGATCGGGAGACCCAGTACTTC,CASSLGQGDRETQYF
.,TRBJ2-3,TRBD1,TRBV10-2,TGCGCCAGCACCGACAGGGGGCAGGCAGATACGCAGTATTTT,CASTDRGQADTQYF
.,TRBJ2-1,.,TRBV25-1,TGTGCCAGCGGTAAAGGGGGGACTATTTCCCATGAGCAGTTCTTC,CASGKGGTISHEQFF
.,TRBJ2-7,TRBD2,TRBV7-2,TGTGCCAGCAGCCCCAGAGGGAGGGGCTCCTACGAGCAGTACTTC,CASSPRGRGSYEQYF
.,TRBJ2-3,.,TRBV7-9,TGTGCCAGCAGCTTAGAGGGATGGGGAGCAGATACGCAGTATTTT,CASSLEGWGADTQYF
.,TRBJ2-7,.,TRBV18,TGTGCCAGCTCACCGGGAAACAGGGATTACTACGAGCAGTACTTC,CASSPGNRDYYEQYF
.,TRBJ1-1,.,TRBV7-6,TGTGCCAGCAGCCGCGGGGCAGGGAACACTGAAGCTTTCTTT,CASSRGAGNTEAFF
.,TRBJ1-4,.,TRBV28,TGTGCCAGCCAACGGGAAAAACTGTTTTTT,CASQREKLFF
.,TRBJ2-3,.,TRBV15,TGTGCCACCAGCAGATCCCGTGGTACTAATCTTCCCTCTAGCACAGATACGCAGTATTTT,CATSRSRGTNLPSSTDTQYF
.,TRBJ1-2,.,TRBV7-9,TGTGCCAGCAGCTTAGTTCGAGCCGGGGCCTACTATGGCTACACCTTC,CASSLVRAGAYYGYTF
.,TRBJ2-3,.,TRBV30,TGTGCCTTGGACCGCTACGCAGATACGCAGTATTTT,CALDRYADTQYF
.,TRBJ1-2,.,TRBV2,TGTGCCAGCAGCCGGTTAGCTAACTATGGCTACACCTTC,CASSRLANYGYTF
.,TRBJ2-7,TRBD1,TRBV5-1,TGCGCCAGCAGCTCAACCGGGACAGGGGGCGAGGAGCAGTACTTC,CASSSTGTGGEEQYF
.,TRBJ1-1,.,TRBV28,TGTGCCACCAAGACGGCTATGAACACTGAAGCTTTCTTT,CATKTAMNTEAFF
.,TRBJ2-5,.,TRBV5-4,TGTGCCAGCAGCTTGGGGGGACTGTTACAAGAGACCCAGTACTTC,CASSLGGLLQETQYF
.,TRBJ2-7,TRBD1,TRBV7-2,TGTGCCAGCAGCTTTGGGACAGGGGGCTTATACGAGCAGTACTTC,CASSFGTGGLYEQYF
.,TRBJ2-7,.,TRBV5-1,TGCGCCAGCAAGAGACCGCAGAGCACCCCCCCACCCTACGAGCAGTACTTC,CASKRPQSTPPPYEQYF
once,TRBJ1-2,TRBD1,TRBV7-2,TGTGCCAGCAGCTTAGAAGGGGGCGGCGGCTACACCTTC,CASSLEGGGGYTF
.,TRBJ2-7,.,TRBV2,TGTGCCAGCAGGAAGCCCGGTACCTACGAGCAGTACTTC,CASRKPGTYEQYF